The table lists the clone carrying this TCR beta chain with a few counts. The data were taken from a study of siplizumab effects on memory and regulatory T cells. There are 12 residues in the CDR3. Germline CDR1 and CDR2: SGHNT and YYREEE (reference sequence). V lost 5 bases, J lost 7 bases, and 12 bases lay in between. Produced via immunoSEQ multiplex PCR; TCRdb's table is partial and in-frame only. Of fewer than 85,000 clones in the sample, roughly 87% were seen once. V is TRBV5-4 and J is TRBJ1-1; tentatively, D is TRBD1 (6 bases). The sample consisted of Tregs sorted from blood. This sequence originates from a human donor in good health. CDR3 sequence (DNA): TGTGCCAGCAGACGGGAACAGGGTGAAGCTTTCTTT. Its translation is CASRREQGEAFF.